The entry below describes one TCR beta chain. The data were produced by immunoSEQ multiplex PCR, yet TCRdb's version contains in-frame clones alone and is incomplete. The sample includes more than 140,000 clones, around 90% seen only once; the top ten take about 3%. The record originates from a study of cytomegalovirus exposure and HLA in healthy donors. The TCR sequence derives from a woman aged 18-30 years in good health and CMV-seropositive. Material: PBMCs.

CDR3 DNA sequence: TGCGCCAGCAGCTCGGGACAGGCGTACACAGATACGCAGTATTTT. Translated: CASSSGQAYTDTQYF. This chain links TRBV5-1 with TRBJ2-3; 8 bases line up with TRBD1. The CDR3 runs to 15 residues. The ends lost 3 bases at V and 2 bases at J; junction bases unmatched: 5. The germline V gene has CDR1 SGHRS and CDR2 YFSETQ.